Shown below are 9 T cell receptor beta chains from a single sample sequenced in a study of blood T cell repertoires in COVID-19. Repertoires were generated with immunoSEQ multiplex PCR, while TCRdb's copy carries only in-frame clones and drops some. This sample has 130,000 or so clones, with around 85% found just once. Specimen: peripheral blood. These receptors came from a woman at least 80 years old with acute or convalescent COVID-19.

The chain uses TRBV9 and TRBJ1-6; TRBD1 aligns across 9 bases. The CDR3 is 15 amino acids. The V and J ends lost 4 bases and 10 bases, in that order; junction bases with no gene match: 9. Germline CDR1 and CDR2: SGDLS and YYNGEE. CDR3 bases: TGTGCCAGCAGCCCCCGGACAGGGGAAAACTCACCCCTCCACTTT. Translating it yields CASSPRTGENSPLHF.

V and J are TRBV6-5 and TRBJ2-7, with 8 bases aligning to TRBD2. Germline assignment: CDR1 MNHEY and CDR2 SVGAGI. The CDR3 consists of 15 residues. The trim removed 6 bases at V and 0 bases at J, leaving 7 bases unmatched. The CDR3 coding sequence is TGTGCCAGCAGCCGTTCGGGGACTAGCTCCTACGAGCAGTACTTC. This encodes CASSRSGTSSYEQYF.

The chain uses TRBV19 and TRBJ1-5, with a weak D call TRBD1 (6 bases). Germline V gives CDR1 LNHDA, CDR2 SQIVND (reference sequence). The CDR3 spans 19 residues. V was trimmed by 6 bases and J by 0 bases, leaving 24 bases between them. The CDR3 loop is CASRRDRTEDYYSNQPQHF. The CDR3, as DNA: TGTGCCAGTAGACGGGATAGGACAGAAGACTACTATAGCAATCAGCCCCAGCATTTT.

J is TRBJ1-2 and V is TRBV27; TRBD1 matches at 7 bases. Germline CDR1 is MNHEY and CDR2 is SMNVEV (reference sequence). The CDR3 has 14 amino acids. Trimming cost V 3 bases and J 6 bases; bases outside gene matches: 7. The CDR3 DNA follows: TGTGCCAGCAGTTTCCTCCCAGGGGGGAATGGCTACACCTTC. The encoded protein is CASSFLPGGNGYTF.

The V call is TRBV18, the J call TRBJ2-1, with 8 positions matching TRBD2. The germline V gene has CDR1 KGHSH and CDR2 LQKENI. V was clipped by 3 bases and J by 6 bases; unmatched bases: 10. The CDR3 is 16 residues long. Written as DNA, the CDR3 is TGTGCCAGCTCACCGGCCTTGGCGGGGGGTTTCAATGAGCAGTTCTTC. Translating it yields CASSPALAGGFNEQFF.

The chain joins TRBV11-2 to TRBJ1-2; TRBD1 agrees at 7 bases. Germline CDR1 reads SGHAT; CDR2 reads FQNNGV. CDR3 length: 15 residues. The trim removed 5 bases at V and 5 bases at J, leaving 11 bases unmatched. The DNA for the CDR3 is TGTGCCAGCAGCCCAAACAGGGGCGGAGGATATGGCTACACCTTC. Its translation is CASSPNRGGGYGYTF.

This clone came up a few times. The chain uses TRBV3-1 (or the pseudogene TRBV3-2) and TRBJ2-7; possible D gene TRBD2, 6 bases. V lost 0 bases, J lost 4 bases, and 13 bases lay in between. The CDR3 length is 15 residues. Germline values: CDR1 LGHDT, CDR2 YNNKEL (reference sequence). The CDR3 nucleotides read TGTGCCAGCAGCCAAGATCCTGTAGCGGTATACGAGCAGTACTTC. This gives the protein CASSQDPVAVYEQYF.

The V gene is TRBV3-1 (or the pseudogene TRBV3-2), the J gene TRBJ1-2, with D uncertain. Per the germline V gene, CDR1 is LGHDT and CDR2 is YNNKEL (reference sequence). The V and J ends lost 5 bases and 2 bases respectively, with 12 bases between them. This CDR3 comprises 14 residues. This chain's CDR3 is CASSNSGRNYGYTF. CDR3 coding DNA: TGTGCCAGCAGCAACTCCGGGAGAAACTATGGCTACACCTTC.

The V gene is TRBV25-1, the J gene TRBJ1-6, with D possibly TRBD1 on 6 matching bases. Trimming took off 1 base at V and 11 bases at J, with 15 bases between the two ends. Germline V gene lookup returns CDR1 MGHDK and CDR2 SYGVNS. This CDR3 has 15 amino acids. The CDR3 spells CASSESTGTLAPLHF. CDR3 DNA: TGTGCCAGCAGTGAATCGACCGGGACACTAGCACCCCTCCACTTT.